This paragraph covers one T cell receptor (beta chain) sequence. These data originate in a study of blood T cell repertoires in COVID-19. Sequenced by immunoSEQ multiplex PCR; TCRdb stores in-frame clones only, minus some. This repertoire shows about 200,000 clones, 65% to 90% found once; its top ten account for 3.5% to 4.5%. The CDR3 is made up of 15 amino acids. Germline V gene data show CDR1 as SGHVS and CDR2 as FQNEAQ. V was pared by 1 base and J by 2 bases, with 4 bases of the junction left unmatched. The source material was PBMCs or T cells enriched from blood (not recorded which). The sequence was collected from a woman aged 35 to 49 with acute COVID-19. The V and J genes are TRBV7-8 and TRBJ2-5; TRBD2 matches 7 bases. CDR3 in amino acids: CASSLELARQETQYF. The CDR3 DNA reads as TGTGCCAGCAGCTTAGAACTAGCGAGACAAGAGACCCAGTACTTC.